There are many counts of the clone carrying this T cell receptor (beta chain). What it recognizes is unknown. The CDR3 covers 20 residues. After removal of 3 bases from V and 0 bases from J, the junction contained 18 bases not matched to a gene. From germline, CDR1 is MNHEY and CDR2 SVGEGT. These data belong to a study of T cells after yellow fever vaccination. Study as a whole: Any fraction with a low cell number was prepared using SMART-Seq v4 Ultra Low Input.

Whole-study findings and limits: Subsequent booster samples again held most clones from primary vaccination (more than 95% CD4, roughly 90% CD8). A limited proportion of clonotypes was detected within both the CD4 and CD8 compartments.

The authors made TCR cDNA by 5'RACE template switching, adding a universal primer site and UMIs. One entry per CDR3 protein results from TCRdb running MiXCR on the 5' RACE reads. Altogether about 360,000 distinct CDR3 sequences are present, over 5% being singletons, with the ten largest covering approximately 15%. This specimen consisted of PBMCs, obtained 5 days after the yellow fever booster vaccination. The clonotype comes from a man under 40 who received the YFV17D yellow fever vaccine. This sequence joins TRBV6-2 or TRBV6-3 and TRBJ2-3; 7 bases line up with TRBD2. The CDR3 region is CASSYAVTSSMNSSTDTQYF. CDR3 DNA sequence: TGTGCCAGCAGTTATGCGGTGACTAGCTCAATGAACTCTAGCACAGATACGCAGTATTTT.